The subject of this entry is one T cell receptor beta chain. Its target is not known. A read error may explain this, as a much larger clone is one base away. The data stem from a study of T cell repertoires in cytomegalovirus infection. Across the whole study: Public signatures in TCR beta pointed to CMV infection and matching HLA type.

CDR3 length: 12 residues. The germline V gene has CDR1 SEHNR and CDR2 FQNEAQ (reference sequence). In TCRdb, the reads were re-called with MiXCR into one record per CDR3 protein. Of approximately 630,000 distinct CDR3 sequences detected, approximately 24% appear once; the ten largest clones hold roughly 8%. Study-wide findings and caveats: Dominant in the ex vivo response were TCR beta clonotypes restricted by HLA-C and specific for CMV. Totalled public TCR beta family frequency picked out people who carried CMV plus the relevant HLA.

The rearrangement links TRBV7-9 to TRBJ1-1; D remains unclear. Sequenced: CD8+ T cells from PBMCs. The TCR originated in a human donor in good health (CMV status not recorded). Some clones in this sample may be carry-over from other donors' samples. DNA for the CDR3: TGTACCAGCAGTAACGGAAACACTGAAGCTTTCTTT. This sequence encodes CTSSNGNTEAFF.